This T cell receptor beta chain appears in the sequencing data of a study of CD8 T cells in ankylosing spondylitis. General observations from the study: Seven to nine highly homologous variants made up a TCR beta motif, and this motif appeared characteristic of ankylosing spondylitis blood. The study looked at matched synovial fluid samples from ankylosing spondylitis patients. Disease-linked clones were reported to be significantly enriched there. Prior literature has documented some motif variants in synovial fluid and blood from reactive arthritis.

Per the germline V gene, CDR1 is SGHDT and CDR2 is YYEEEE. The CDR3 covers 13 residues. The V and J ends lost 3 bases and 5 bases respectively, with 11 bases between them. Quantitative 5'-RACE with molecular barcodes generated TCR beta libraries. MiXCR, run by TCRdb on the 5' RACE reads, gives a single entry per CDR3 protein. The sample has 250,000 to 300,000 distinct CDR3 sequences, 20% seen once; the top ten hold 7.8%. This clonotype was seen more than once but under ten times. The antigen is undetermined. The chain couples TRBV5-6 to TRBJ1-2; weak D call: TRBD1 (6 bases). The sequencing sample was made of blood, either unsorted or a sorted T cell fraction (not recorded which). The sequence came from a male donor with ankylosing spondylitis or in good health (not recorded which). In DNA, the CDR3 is TGTGCCAGCAGCTACGACAGGAAATATGGCTACACCTTC. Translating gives CASSYDRKYGYTF.